This T cell receptor (beta chain) was captured in a study of tissue T cells after allogeneic stem cell transplantation. Study-level findings and limits: Motif-based clustering found tissue-specific repertoire signatures shared across patients, though few clones were shared. Tissue-detected TCR repertoire was only partly captured by blood and spleen T cells.

Clones were sequenced by immunoSEQ multiplex PCR, and TCRdb holds only the in-frame ones, with some missing. Seen here are some 2,500 clones, 70% to 85% observed once, and the top ten hold about 15%. V lost 4 bases, J lost 5 bases, and 11 bases lay in between. CDR1 and CDR2 (germline): MNHEY, SVGAGI. The CDR3 covers 13 residues. Adult allogeneic hematopoietic cell transplant recipients with steroid-refractory graft-versus-host disease were prospectively enrolled for research autopsy. As regards this clone: Its antigen is still unknown.

The sequence was obtained from a male patient at least 60 years old with steroid-refractory graft-versus-host disease after an allogeneic stem cell transplant. A share of the T cells may be of graft donor origin. The chain carries TRBV6-5 and TRBJ1-1; D remains ambiguous. The sample here was colon tissue, taken at autopsy. CDR3 sequence: CASSSLVGTEAFF. CDR3 DNA: TGTGCCAGCAGTTCCTTAGTTGGTACTGAAGCTTTCTTT.